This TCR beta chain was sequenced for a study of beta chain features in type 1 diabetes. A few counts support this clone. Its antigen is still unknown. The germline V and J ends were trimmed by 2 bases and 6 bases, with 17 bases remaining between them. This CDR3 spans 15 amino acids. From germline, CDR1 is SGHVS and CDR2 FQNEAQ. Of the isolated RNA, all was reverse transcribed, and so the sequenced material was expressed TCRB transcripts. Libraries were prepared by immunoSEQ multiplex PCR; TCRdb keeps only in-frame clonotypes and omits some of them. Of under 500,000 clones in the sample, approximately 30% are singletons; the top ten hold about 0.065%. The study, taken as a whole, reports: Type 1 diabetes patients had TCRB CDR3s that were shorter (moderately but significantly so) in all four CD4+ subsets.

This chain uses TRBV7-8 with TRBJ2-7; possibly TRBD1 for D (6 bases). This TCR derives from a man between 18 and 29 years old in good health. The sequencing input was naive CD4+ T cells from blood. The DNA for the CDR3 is TGTGCCAGCAGCTTATCCCATACAGGGATCTTCGAGCAGTACTTC. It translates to CASSLSHTGIFEQYF.